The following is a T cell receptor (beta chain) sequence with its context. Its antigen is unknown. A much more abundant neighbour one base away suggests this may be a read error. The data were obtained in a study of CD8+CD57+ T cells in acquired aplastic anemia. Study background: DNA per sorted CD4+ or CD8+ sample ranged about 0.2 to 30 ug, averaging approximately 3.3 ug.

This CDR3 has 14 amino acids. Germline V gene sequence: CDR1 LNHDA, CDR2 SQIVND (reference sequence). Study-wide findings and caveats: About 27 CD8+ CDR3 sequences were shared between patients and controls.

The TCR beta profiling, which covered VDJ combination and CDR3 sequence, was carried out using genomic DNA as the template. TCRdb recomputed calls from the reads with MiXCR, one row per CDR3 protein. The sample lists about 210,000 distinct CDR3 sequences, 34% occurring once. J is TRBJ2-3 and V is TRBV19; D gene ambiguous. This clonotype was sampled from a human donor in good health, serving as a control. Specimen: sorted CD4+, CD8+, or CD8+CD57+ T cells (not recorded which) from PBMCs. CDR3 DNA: TGTGCCCGTAGTATTGCCGGTGCCACAGATACGCAGTATTTT. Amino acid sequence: CARSIAGATDTQYF.